This TCR beta chain was identified in a study of cytomegalovirus exposure and HLA in healthy donors. Using immunoSEQ multiplex PCR, the repertoire was profiled, and TCRdb retains in-frame clones only, with some absent. The sample consists of 90,000 or so clones, approximately 96% of them appearing once. Regarding the study as a whole: Diagnosis of cytomegalovirus status made by the classifier reportedly showed high specificity and sensitivity. In vitro testing confirmed three CMV-associated chains as specific for CMV antigens. The study put 150 or so TCR beta chains on its list as cytomegalovirus-associated.

CDR1 and CDR2 (germline): GTSNPN, SVGIG (reference sequence). With 0 bases removed from V and 0 bases from J, the gap between germline ends came to 14 bases. CDR3 length: 16 amino acids. Note on this clone: Its matching antigen is unknown.

Sequenced sample: PBMCs. The sequence was obtained from a man aged 18 to 29 in good health and CMV-seronegative. The rearrangement uses TRBV30 and TRBJ1-1; maybe TRBD1 (5 bases). CDR3 nucleotide sequence: TGTGCCTGGAGTGTAGGGGTCAGACCAGTGAACACTGAAGCTTTCTTT. This codes for CAWSVGVRPVNTEAFF.